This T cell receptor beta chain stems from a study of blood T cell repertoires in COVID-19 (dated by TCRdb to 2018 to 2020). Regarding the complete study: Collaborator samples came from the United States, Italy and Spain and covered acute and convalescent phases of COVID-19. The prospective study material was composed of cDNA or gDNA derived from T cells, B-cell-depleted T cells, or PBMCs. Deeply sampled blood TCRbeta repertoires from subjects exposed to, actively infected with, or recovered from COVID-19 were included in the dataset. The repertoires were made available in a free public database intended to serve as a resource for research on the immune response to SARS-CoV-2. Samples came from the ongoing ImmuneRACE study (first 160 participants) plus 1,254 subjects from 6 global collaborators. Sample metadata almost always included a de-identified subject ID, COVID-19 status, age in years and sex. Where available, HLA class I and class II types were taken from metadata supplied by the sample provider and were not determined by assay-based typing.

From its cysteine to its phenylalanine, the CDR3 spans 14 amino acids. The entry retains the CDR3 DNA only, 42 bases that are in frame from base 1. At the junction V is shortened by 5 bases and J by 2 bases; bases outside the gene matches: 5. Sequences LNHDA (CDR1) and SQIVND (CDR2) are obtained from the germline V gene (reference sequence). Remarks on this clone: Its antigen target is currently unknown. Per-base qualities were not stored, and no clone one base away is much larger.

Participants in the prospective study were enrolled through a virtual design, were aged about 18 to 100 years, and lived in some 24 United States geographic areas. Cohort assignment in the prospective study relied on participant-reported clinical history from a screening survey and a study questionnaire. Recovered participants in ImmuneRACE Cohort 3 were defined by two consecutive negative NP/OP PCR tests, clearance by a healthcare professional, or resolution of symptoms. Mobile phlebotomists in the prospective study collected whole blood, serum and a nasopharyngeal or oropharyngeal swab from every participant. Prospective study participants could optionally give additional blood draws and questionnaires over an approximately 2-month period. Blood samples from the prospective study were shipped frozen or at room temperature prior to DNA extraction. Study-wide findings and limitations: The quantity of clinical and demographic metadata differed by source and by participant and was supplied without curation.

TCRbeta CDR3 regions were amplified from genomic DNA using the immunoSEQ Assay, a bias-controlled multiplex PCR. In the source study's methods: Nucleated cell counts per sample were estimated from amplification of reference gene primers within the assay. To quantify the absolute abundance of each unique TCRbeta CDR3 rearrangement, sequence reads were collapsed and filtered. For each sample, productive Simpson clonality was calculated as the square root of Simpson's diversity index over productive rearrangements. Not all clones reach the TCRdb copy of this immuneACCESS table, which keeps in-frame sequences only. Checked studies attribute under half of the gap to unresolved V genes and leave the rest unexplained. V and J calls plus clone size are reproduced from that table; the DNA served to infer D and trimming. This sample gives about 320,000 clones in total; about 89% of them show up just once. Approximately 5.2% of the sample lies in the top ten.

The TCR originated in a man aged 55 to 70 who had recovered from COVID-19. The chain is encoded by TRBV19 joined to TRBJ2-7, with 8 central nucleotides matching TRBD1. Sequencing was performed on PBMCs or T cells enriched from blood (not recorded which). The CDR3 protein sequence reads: CASSPRQGTYEQYF. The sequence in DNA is TGTGCCAGTAGTCCAAGACAGGGGACCTACGAGCAGTACTTC.